This paragraph reports one T cell receptor beta chain. This record comes from a study of blood T cell repertoires in COVID-19. The wider study: Samples of COVID-19 (acute and convalescent) were obtained from the United States, Italy and Spain.

This CDR3 spans 17 amino acids. Trimming removed 3 bases at V and 3 bases at J, with 20 bases between. CDR1 is MDHEN, CDR2 SYDVKM, per germline. In the source study's methods: From reference gene primer amplification, estimates of nucleated cell counts were derived. The table came from immunoSEQ multiplex PCR; TCRdb's copy has only in-frame clones and leaves some out. The V and J calls and the clone size are those of that table, but D and trimming were determined from the DNA. The sample holds roughly 140,000 clones, over 70% seen once. This clonotype originated in a woman aged 45-65 years with acute or convalescent COVID-19. Sequenced material: peripheral blood. The chain has TRBV28 and TRBJ1-2; D is ambiguous. For the CDR3, the DNA is TGTGCCAGCAGTTTTCTCGTATCCCCCCGGGTTGACTATGGCTACACCTTC. It encodes CASSFLVSPRVDYGYTF.